Listed here are 26 T cell receptor beta chains from one sample, sequenced in a study of cytomegalovirus exposure and HLA in healthy donors. PCR employed 60 Vbeta and 13 Jbeta primers. Generated by immunoSEQ multiplex PCR, the TCRdb table keeps only in-frame clones and is missing some. The profile covers 150,000 to 200,000 clones, with more than 75% appearing a single time and more than 1.4% taken by the ten largest. The sequenced sample was PBMCs. The receptors were gathered from a male donor in good health and CMV-seronegative.

The genes are TRBV5-4 and TRBJ2-1; a weak D match, TRBD1 (6 bases). CDR1 SGHNT and CDR2 YYREEE come from the germline V gene (reference sequence). This CDR3 spans 11 amino acids. V was trimmed by 2 bases and J by 9 bases, leaving 6 bases between them. CDR3 DNA sequence: TGTGCCAGCAGCTTCAGGGGTGAGCAGTTCTTC. The encoded protein is CASSFRGEQFF. The variable domain in full, with the rest retrieved from reference TRBV5-4 and TRBJ2-1, is ETGVTQSPTHLIKTRGQQVTLRCSSQSGHNTVSWYQQALGQGPQFIFQYYREEENGRGNFPPRFSGLQFPNYSSELNVNALELDDSALYLCASSFRGEQFFGPGTRLTVL.

The rearrangement uses TRBV19 and TRBJ2-2; 8 bases are a match to TRBD1. This CDR3 has 16 amino acids. Germline V gene lookup returns CDR1 LNHDA and CDR2 SQIVND (reference sequence). The trim removed 3 bases at V and 5 bases at J, leaving 8 bases unmatched. The CDR3 protein is CASSIGDRGGTGELFF. DNA for the CDR3: TGTGCCAGTAGTATTGGAGACAGGGGCGGTACCGGGGAGCTGTTTTTT.

The chain joins TRBV4-2 to TRBJ2-3; 11 bases are shared with TRBD2. Trimming cost V 0 bases and J 1 base; bases outside gene matches: 3. Per germline, CDR1 LGHNA and CDR2 YNFKEQ. This CDR3 spans 17 amino acids. In DNA form, the CDR3 reads TGTGCCAGCAGCCAAGAAGGGACTAGCGGTGGCACAGATACGCAGTATTTT. Translation gives CASSQEGTSGGTDTQYF.

V gene TRBV21-1 combines with J gene TRBJ2-2; TRBD2, as called in the table, went unchecked against the DNA. TRBV21-1 is a recognized pseudogene. The CDR3 has 14 amino acids. The CDR3, as DNA: TGTGCCAGCAGGGGACTAGCGGCCACCGGGGAGCTGTTTTTT. This translates into CASRGLAATGELFF.

V is TRBV4-2 and J is TRBJ1-6; D possibly corresponds to TRBD1 (5 bases). Deletions cut 3 bases from V and 7 bases from J, with 7 bases between. Germline loops: CDR1 LGHNA, CDR2 YNFKEQ. The CDR3 is 13 residues long. In DNA form, the CDR3 reads TGTGCCAGCAGCCAGGACAAGAATTCACCCCTCCACTTT. Translation gives CASSQDKNSPLHF.

V and J are TRBV29-1 and TRBJ2-7; 11 bases agree with TRBD1. Trimming at V came to 3 bases and at J to 6 bases, leaving 7 bases not matched to a gene. The CDR3 consists of 14 residues. Germline loops: CDR1 SQVTM, CDR2 ANQGSEA. CDR3 sequence reads: CSVEDPGTGGEQYF. CDR3 in DNA: TGCAGCGTTGAGGACCCCGGGACAGGGGGCGAGCAGTACTTC.

The chain employs TRBV2 and TRBJ1-2; D gene unclear. Trimming took off 3 bases at V and 4 bases at J, with 6 bases between the two ends. Germline CDR1 reads SNHLY; CDR2 reads FYNNEI. The CDR3 contains 12 residues. DNA of the CDR3: TGTGCCAGCAGTGAGAGGAGCTATGGCTACACCTTC. Translated, it gives CASSERSYGYTF.

V usage is TRBV9 and J usage is TRBJ2-6; D possibly corresponds to TRBD1 (5 bases). With 3 bases removed from V and 0 bases from J, the gap between germline ends came to 7 bases. Germline assignment: CDR1 SGDLS and CDR2 YYNGEE. The CDR3 is 15 residues long. DNA for the CDR3: TGTGCCAGCAGCGCCGACAGCTCTGGGGCCAACGTCCTGACTTTC. This translates into CASSADSSGANVLTF.

The chain links TRBV15 to TRBJ2-6, with D unresolved. Germline CDR1 and CDR2: LNHNV and YYDKDF (reference sequence). The CDR3 has 16 residues. The V end lost 0 bases, the J end lost 2 bases, and 8 bases lay between the germline ends. This CDR3 is CATSRDLNTGANVLTF. As DNA, the CDR3 is TGTGCCACCAGCAGAGATCTAAATACTGGGGCCAACGTCCTGACTTTC.

The chain joins TRBV7-2 to TRBJ1-2; D might be TRBD1 (6 bases). In germline, CDR1 is SGHTA, CDR2 FQGNSA. The CDR3 extends over 14 amino acids. V shed 7 bases and J shed 2 bases, with 14 bases lying between them. The CDR3 sequence is CASTVQGGNYGYTF. CDR3 DNA: TGTGCCAGCACCGTACAGGGAGGGAACTATGGCTACACCTTC. The entire variable domain, with the rest obtained from reference TRBV7-2 and TRBJ1-2, is as follows: GAGVSQSPSNKVTEKGKDVELRCDPISGHTALYWYRQSLGQGLEFLIYFQGNSAPDKSGLPSDRFSAERTGGSVSTLTIQRTQQEDSAVYLCASTVQGGNYGYTFGSGTRLTVV.

Remarks on this clone: This specimen includes other DNA sequences encoding the same CDR3. The CDR3 region is CASSLGAGGPYEQYF. The CDR3 coding sequence is TGTGCCAGCAGCTTAGGTGCGGGAGGGCCCTACGAGCAGTACTTC. The chain couples TRBV7-2 to TRBJ2-7; TRBD2 aligns across 9 bases. Germline loops: CDR1 SGHTA, CDR2 FQGNSA. The CDR3 loop spans 15 amino acids. The junction had 3 bases not matched to a gene; V was cut back by 1 base and J by 2 bases.

DNA of the CDR3: TGTGCCAGCAGTCTGTACGGTAATTCACCCCTCCACTTT. Residues: CASSLYGNSPLHF. The chain couples TRBV27 to TRBJ1-6; D unclear. Germline V gene data show CDR1 as MNHEY and CDR2 as SMNVEV (reference sequence). Trimming left V 5 bases short and J 6 bases short, with 8 bases between. The CDR3 sequence is 13 residues long.

This clone was counted a single time. For the CDR3, the DNA is TGTGCCAGTAGTATCGGAGGGGTCGGCGGCAATCAGCCCCAGCATTTT. It encodes CASSIGGVGGNQPQHF. The chain employs TRBV19 and TRBJ1-5, with D tentatively TRBD1 (5 bases). Trimming removed 3 bases from V and 2 bases from J, with 14 bases in between. The CDR3 is 16 residues long. CDR1 LNHDA and CDR2 SQIVND come from the germline V gene (reference sequence).

This clone has more than one count but fewer than ten. This rearrangement joins TRBV10-3 to TRBJ1-1, with unresolved D. Germline assignment: CDR1 ENHRY and CDR2 SYGVKD. Trimming removed 4 bases from V and 7 bases from J, with 13 bases in between. This CDR3 is built from 13 residues. As DNA, the CDR3 is TGTGCCATCAGTGCTCTGGCAGGTAATGAAGCTTTCTTT. This translates into CAISALAGNEAFF.

The CDR3 DNA reads TGTGCCAGCAGTATTGACAGGGCGCCCTATGGCTACACCTTC. Translated, it gives CASSIDRAPYGYTF. The rearrangement joins TRBV6-5 to TRBJ1-2; 7 bases are shared with TRBD1. The CDR3 extends over 14 amino acids. Germline CDR1 and CDR2: MNHEY and SVGAGI. V was clipped by 5 bases and J by 4 bases; unmatched bases: 7.

The chain recombines TRBV18 with TRBJ1-1, with a possible D match to TRBD1 (6 bases). The CDR3 consists of 13 residues. Trimming removed 6 bases at V and 7 bases at J, with 15 bases between. Germline CDR1 is KGHSH and CDR2 is LQKENI. For the CDR3, the DNA is TGTGCCAGCTCGGTTGACAGGAGCAGTGAAGCTTTCTTT. It codes for CASSVDRSSEAFF. Supplemented by reference TRBV18 and TRBJ1-1, the full variable domain reads NAGVMQNPRHLVRRRGQEARLRCSPMKGHSHVYWYRQLPEEGLKFMVYLQKENIIDESGMPKERFSAEFPKEGPSILRIQQVVRGDSAAYFCASSVDRSSEAFFGQGTRLTVV.

This chain links TRBV6-6 with TRBJ1-4, with 7 bases matching TRBD1. CDR3 length equals 14 residues. Germline V gene lookup returns CDR1 MNHNY and CDR2 SVGAGI (reference sequence). The V gene end was trimmed by 6 bases and the J gene end by 8 bases; junction bases not matched to a gene: 9. CDR3 in DNA: TGTGCCAGCAGGACCGACAGGGCGGGCGAAAAACTGTTTTTT. Translating gives CASRTDRAGEKLFF.

The chain carries TRBV6-5 and TRBJ2-7; 8 bases map to TRBD2. Losses at the gene ends were 6 bases for V and 9 bases for J; bases not matched to a gene: 13. Germline loops: CDR1 MNHEY, CDR2 SVGAGI. This CDR3 spans 14 amino acids. CDR3: CASRPPAGATRQYF. The CDR3 DNA reads as TGTGCCAGCAGGCCGCCAGCGGGGGCTACGAGGCAGTACTTC.

This clone showed up many times. As DNA, the CDR3 is TGTGCCAGCAGCGCAAATTCAGGGGTCACTGAAGCTTTCTTT. It encodes CASSANSGVTEAFF. The V and J genes are TRBV2 and TRBJ1-1, with D tentatively TRBD1 (6 bases). Germline V lookup: CDR1 SNHLY, CDR2 FYNNEI. The germline V and J ends were trimmed by 6 bases and 4 bases, with 15 bases remaining between them. This CDR3 has 14 residues.

The rearrangement links TRBV2 to TRBJ2-3, with D possibly being TRBD2 (6 bases). The CDR3 runs to 12 residues. Germline V gives CDR1 SNHLY, CDR2 FYNNEI. Deletions cut 8 bases from V and 8 bases from J, with 14 bases between. The CDR3 protein is CASQTLASTQYF. For the CDR3, the DNA is TGTGCCAGCCAAACCCTAGCGAGTACGCAGTATTTT. Supplemented by reference TRBV2 and TRBJ2-3, the full variable domain reads EPEVTQTPSHQVTQMGQEVILRCVPISNHLYFYWYRQILGQKVEFLVSFYNNEISEKSEIFDDQFSVERPDGSNFTLKIRSTKLEDSAMYFCASQTLASTQYFGPGTRLTVL.

V gene TRBV2 combines with J gene TRBJ1-1; D remains unclear. The V and J ends lost 7 bases and 11 bases respectively, with 14 bases between them. CDR3 length equals 11 residues. Germline V gives CDR1 SNHLY, CDR2 FYNNEI. CDR3 protein: CASKERVSAFF. The CDR3 DNA sequence: TGTGCCAGCAAAGAGCGCGTCAGTGCTTTCTTT.

CDR3 nucleotide sequence: TGTGCCAGCTCACCAGGACAGTCCACTGAAGCTTTCTTT. Amino acids: CASSPGQSTEAFF. The chain couples TRBV18 to TRBJ1-1; a possible D gene is TRBD1 (6 bases). Trimming took 2 bases from V and 4 from J, leaving 8 bases between them. This CDR3 has 13 residues. Germline CDR1 and CDR2: KGHSH and LQKENI. The full variable domain, in which reference TRBV18 and TRBJ1-1 provide the parts outside the CDR3, is NAGVMQNPRHLVRRRGQEARLRCSPMKGHSHVYWYRQLPEEGLKFMVYLQKENIIDESGMPKERFSAEFPKEGPSILRIQQVVRGDSAAYFCASSPGQSTEAFFGQGTRLTVV.

The chain couples TRBV28 to TRBJ2-5; 8 bases are a match to TRBD2. Trimming took 3 bases from V and 4 from J; bases not matched to a gene: 7. CDR1 is MDHEN, CDR2 SYDVKM, per germline. The CDR3 sequence is 15 residues long. The CDR3 here is CASSFHLAGGETQYF. In DNA form, the CDR3 reads TGTGCCAGCAGTTTCCATCTAGCGGGCGGAGAGACCCAGTACTTC. Drawing the rest from reference TRBV28 and TRBJ2-5, the complete variable domain is DVKVTQSSRYLVKRTGEKVFLECVQDMDHENMFWYRQDPGLGLRLIYFSYDVKMKEKGDIPEGYSVSREKKERFSLILESASTNQTSMYLCASSFHLAGGETQYFGPGTRLLVL.

The chain recombines TRBV18 with TRBJ2-2; a weak D match, TRBD1 (5 bases). The CDR3 is 15 residues long. V lost 3 bases, J lost 1 base, and 9 bases lay in between. Germline V gene lookup returns CDR1 KGHSH and CDR2 LQKENI. CDR3 protein: CASSPQGMNTGELFF. CDR3 coding DNA: TGTGCCAGCTCACCTCAGGGTATGAACACCGGGGAGCTGTTTTTT.

This chain connects TRBV19 to TRBJ1-4; 7 bases match TRBD1. CDR1 LNHDA and CDR2 SQIVND come from the germline V gene (reference sequence). The V segment lost 0 bases and the J segment 4 bases; nucleotides outside the gene matches: 8. The CDR3 runs 17 residues. The chain's CDR3 is CASSIDRGKTLNEKLFF. The DNA for the CDR3 is TGTGCCAGTAGTATAGACAGGGGGAAGACACTTAATGAAAAACTGTTTTTT.

The V and J genes are TRBV28 and TRBJ2-1; no reliable D call. The germline CDR1 and CDR2 sequences are MDHEN and SYDVKM. Trimming cost V 5 bases and J 8 bases, with 7 bases left between them. The CDR3 totals 11 residues. The CDR3 reads CASSVQHEQFF. In DNA form, the CDR3 reads TGTGCCAGCAGTGTACAACATGAGCAGTTCTTC. Combining the CDR3 with reference TRBV28 and TRBJ2-1 gives the whole variable domain DVKVTQSSRYLVKRTGEKVFLECVQDMDHENMFWYRQDPGLGLRLIYFSYDVKMKEKGDIPEGYSVSREKKERFSLILESASTNQTSMYLCASSVQHEQFFGPGTRLTVL.